The 24 T cell receptor beta chains given below trace back to one sample, sequenced in a study of T cell responses to AZD1222 COVID-19 vaccine. Sequenced by immunoSEQ multiplex PCR; TCRdb stores in-frame clones only, minus some. The table shows some 100,000 clones, with 70% to 90% occurring only once. Specimen: peripheral blood, collected on day 0 of AZD1222 vaccination. The receptors were gathered from an adult in good health.

This chain connects TRBV6-5 to TRBJ1-5; no firm D call. Trimming took off 6 bases at V and 4 bases at J, with 7 bases between the two ends. Germline V gives CDR1 MNHEY, CDR2 SVGAGI. The CDR3 runs to 12 residues. This CDR3 is CASSSDNQPQHF. DNA for the CDR3: TGTGCCAGCAGCTCAGATAATCAGCCCCAGCATTTT.

The chain links TRBV6-5 to TRBJ1-1, with D possibly matching TRBD1 (5 bases). In germline, CDR1 is MNHEY, CDR2 SVGAGI. Trimming cost V 2 bases and J 10 bases, with 23 bases left between them. The CDR3 extends over 16 amino acids. CDR3 nucleotide sequence: TGTGCCAGCAGTTACGACTTAAGCGGCATGGGGGGGACAGCTTTCTTT. Its translation is CASSYDLSGMGGTAFF.

J is TRBJ1-2 and V is TRBV9, with D unresolved. Germline-derived CDR1 and CDR2 are SGDLS and YYNGEE. The CDR3 extends over 14 amino acids. V was trimmed by 4 bases and J by 8 bases, leaving 18 bases between them. CDR3 coding DNA: TGTGCCAGCAGCCCCCAAGGAGGGTGGAAAGGCTACACCTTC. Translating it yields CASSPQGGWKGYTF.

CDR3 protein: CASSKIPGLAGDSTDTQYF. In nucleotides, the CDR3 is TGCGCCAGCAGTAAGATTCCGGGACTAGCGGGTGACAGCACAGATACGCAGTATTTT. The V call is TRBV10-1, the J call TRBJ2-3; 12 positions agree with TRBD2. Germline V lookup: CDR1 WNHNN, CDR2 SYGVQD (reference sequence). The CDR3 loop spans 19 amino acids. V trimming: 5 bases; J trimming: 0 bases; junction bases outside the gene matches: 12.

The chain employs TRBV9 and TRBJ1-1; D possibly corresponds to TRBD1 (6 bases). Germline V gene lookup returns CDR1 SGDLS and CDR2 YYNGEE. The CDR3 totals 14 residues. With 4 bases removed from V and 1 base from J, the gap between germline ends came to 11 bases. CDR3: CASSPTGGNTEAFF. The CDR3 nucleotides read TGTGCCAGCAGCCCGACAGGAGGGAACACTGAAGCTTTCTTT.

The rearrangement links TRBV19 to TRBJ2-5; tentatively, D is TRBD2 (6 bases). This CDR3 contains 15 residues. Trimming left V 3 bases short and J 4 bases short, with 15 bases between. Germline values: CDR1 LNHDA, CDR2 SQIVND (reference sequence). The CDR3 region is CASSMNAWGGETQYF. CDR3 sequence (DNA): TGTGCCAGTAGTATGAACGCGTGGGGAGGAGAGACCCAGTACTTC.

In this sample, this clone turned up once. This chain connects TRBV6-6 to TRBJ1-1; 7 nucleotides align to TRBD1. The CDR3 is 13 residues long. J gave up 1 base and V 7 bases, and 3 bases lay outside the gene matches. Germline V gene sequence: CDR1 MNHNY, CDR2 SVGAGI (reference sequence). DNA for the CDR3: TGTGCCAGCACCTCAGGGGGGAACACTGAAGCTTTCTTT. Protein sequence: CASTSGGNTEAFF.

The V call is TRBV6-5, the J call TRBJ1-5; D not resolved. Trimming took 6 bases from V and 0 from J, leaving 15 bases between them. This CDR3 has 16 residues. The V gene's germline CDR1 is MNHEY and CDR2 SVGAGI. In DNA form, the CDR3 reads TGTGCCAGCAGGTACCAGCAGACATATAGCAATCAGCCCCAGCATTTT. As protein: CASRYQQTYSNQPQHF.

V is TRBV11-2 and J is TRBJ2-3; D unclear. The germline gives CDR1 SGHAT, CDR2 FQNNGV. The CDR3 runs 13 residues. V was clipped by 2 bases and J by 4 bases, with 7 bases between them. CDR3 region: CASSLTGADTQYF. Written as DNA, the CDR3 is TGTGCCAGCAGCTTAACGGGCGCAGATACGCAGTATTTT.

The V call is TRBV6-6, the J call TRBJ1-5, with 9 bases lining up with TRBD1. Trimming removed 6 bases from V and 1 base from J; junction bases left unmatched: 7. CDR3 length: 16 amino acids. Germline V gene data show CDR1 as MNHNY and CDR2 as SVGAGI (reference sequence). The CDR3 DNA follows: TGTGCCAGCAGGAGGGACAGGGACAGAAGCAATCAGCCCCAGCATTTT. This gives the protein CASRRDRDRSNQPQHF.

This clone was seen only once. The V call is TRBV19, the J call TRBJ1-2; D gene uncertain. The CDR3 runs 16 residues. Germline V gives CDR1 LNHDA, CDR2 SQIVND (reference sequence). Trimming took 2 bases from V and 2 from J, leaving 15 bases between them. CDR3 DNA sequence: TGTGCCAGTAGTATAAGGGCCGACGAACCGAACTATGGCTACACCTTC. Translated: CASSIRADEPNYGYTF.

The V and J genes are TRBV27 and TRBJ1-1; D is perhaps TRBD1 (5 bases). Germline-derived CDR1 and CDR2 are MNHEY and SMNVEV (reference sequence). V was shortened by 4 bases and J by 3 bases, with 18 bases between the two germline ends. The CDR3 consists of 16 residues. CDR3 sequence reads: CASSSQGPKPDTEAFF. The CDR3 DNA reads as TGTGCCAGCAGTTCCCAGGGCCCAAAACCGGACACTGAAGCTTTCTTT.

The V and J genes are TRBV3-1 (or the pseudogene TRBV3-2) and TRBJ2-5; D is undetermined. Germline-derived CDR1 and CDR2 are LGHDT and YNNKEL (reference sequence). With 2 bases removed from V and 4 bases from J, the gap between germline ends came to 2 bases. This CDR3 has 11 amino acids. The CDR3: CASSQLETQYF. For the CDR3, the DNA is TGTGCCAGCAGCCAATTAGAGACCCAGTACTTC.

The gene calls are TRBV7-9 and TRBJ2-5; 8 bases align to TRBD2. This CDR3 spans 16 amino acids. V shed 2 bases, J shed 2 bases, and the junction held 7 bases outside the gene matches. The germline CDR1 and CDR2 sequences are SEHNR and FQNEAQ (reference sequence). The DNA of the CDR3 is TGTGCCAGCAGCTTATTAAGCGGGGGCGTTCAAGAGACCCAGTACTTC. Residues: CASSLLSGGVQETQYF.

The rearrangement uses TRBV5-1 and TRBJ2-1; 7 positions match TRBD2. V trimming: 3 bases; J trimming: 9 bases; junction bases outside the gene matches: 6. CDR3 length: 13 amino acids. Per germline, CDR1 SGHRS and CDR2 YFSETQ. The DNA of the CDR3 is TGCGCCAGCAGCTCGGCTAGCGGACTTGAGCAGTTCTTC. Amino acid sequence: CASSSASGLEQFF.

The CDR3 here is CASSLEGVRAYTF. The DNA of the CDR3 is TGTGCCAGCAGCTTAGAAGGAGTAAGGGCCTACACCTTC. The chain combines TRBV11-3 with TRBJ1-2; D remains ambiguous. The V gene's germline CDR1 is SGHNT and CDR2 YENEEA. The CDR3 is 13 residues long. V was clipped by 0 bases and J by 10 bases, with 12 bases between them.

The chain uses TRBV7-2 and TRBJ2-3, with a possible D match to TRBD2 (6 bases). CDR1 SGHTA and CDR2 FQGNSA come from the germline V gene. V lost 1 base to trimming and J lost 3 bases, with 14 bases between them. The CDR3 sequence is 16 residues long. CDR3 region: CASSLVVGRGTDTQYF. The CDR3 DNA reads as TGTGCCAGCAGCTTAGTGGTCGGGAGAGGGACAGATACGCAGTATTTT.

J is TRBJ2-5 and V is TRBV24-1; maybe TRBD1 (6 bases). Trimming stripped 3 bases from V and 2 bases from J, with 12 bases between. Germline loops: CDR1 KGHDR, CDR2 SFDVKD. The CDR3 is 15 residues long. CDR3 loop: CATSDNRATQETQYF. The CDR3, as DNA: TGTGCCACCAGTGATAACAGGGCCACTCAAGAGACCCAGTACTTC.

The rearrangement links TRBV2 to TRBJ1-2; no clear D gene. Germline V gives CDR1 SNHLY, CDR2 FYNNEI. The length of the CDR3 is 16 residues. V lost 0 bases and J lost 8, with 19 bases in between. The CDR3 DNA sequence: TGTGCCAGCAGTGAAGCGCTTCGGAGGGCCTTTGGAGGCTACACCTTC. It specifies CASSEALRRAFGGYTF.

The chain couples TRBV19 to TRBJ1-2; D is undetermined. The CDR3 length is 16 residues. V dropped 6 bases and J dropped 7 bases, with 24 bases sitting between them. Germline values: CDR1 LNHDA, CDR2 SQIVND (reference sequence). The CDR3 sequence: CASSKTAGSILGGYTF. The CDR3, as DNA: TGTGCCAGTAGCAAAACCGCCGGGTCCATCTTAGGTGGCTACACCTTC. Together with reference TRBV19 and TRBJ1-2, the CDR3 gives the full variable domain: DGGITQSPKYLFRKEGQNVTLSCEQNLNHDAMYWYRQDPGQGLRLIYYSQIVNDFQKGDIAEGYSVSREKKESFPLTVTSAQKNPTAFYLCASSKTAGSILGGYTFGSGTRLTVV.

J is TRBJ2-7 and V is TRBV3-1 (or the pseudogene TRBV3-2); TRBD2 aligns across 7 bases. Germline trimming cut 4 bases from V and 0 bases from J; bases unmatched to any gene: 3. Germline values: CDR1 LGHDT, CDR2 YNNKEL (reference sequence). This CDR3 has 14 amino acids. As DNA, the CDR3 is TGTGCCAGCAGCCTAATAGCGGGCTCCTACGAGCAGTACTTC. Translated: CASSLIAGSYEQYF.

CDR3 nucleotide sequence: TGTGCCAGTAGTATAGTCAAGGGGAAGGATTCACCCCTCCACTTT. Encoded protein: CASSIVKGKDSPLHF. The J gene is TRBJ1-6, the V gene TRBV19; a weak D match, TRBD1 (5 bases). Trimming left V 1 base short and J 8 bases short, with 12 bases between. There are 15 residues in the CDR3. Germline CDR1 LNHDA, CDR2 SQIVND (reference sequence).

The J gene is TRBJ2-3, the V gene TRBV18, with D hard to call. Germline V gene data show CDR1 as KGHSH and CDR2 as LQKENI. V lost 2 bases and J 0 bases, leaving 9 bases between the germline ends. CDR3 length: 15 residues. CDR3 in DNA: TGTGCCAGCTCACCAGAGACGACTAGCACAGATACGCAGTATTTT. Its protein is CASSPETTSTDTQYF.

V and J are TRBV28 and TRBJ1-2; maybe TRBD1 (6 bases). V was trimmed by 5 bases and J by 1 base, leaving 11 bases between them. The germline V gene encodes CDR1 MDHEN and CDR2 SYDVKM. The CDR3 has 14 residues. The DNA for the CDR3 is TGTGCCAGCAGTCGGACAGCACATAACTATGGCTACACCTTC. Its translation: CASSRTAHNYGYTF.